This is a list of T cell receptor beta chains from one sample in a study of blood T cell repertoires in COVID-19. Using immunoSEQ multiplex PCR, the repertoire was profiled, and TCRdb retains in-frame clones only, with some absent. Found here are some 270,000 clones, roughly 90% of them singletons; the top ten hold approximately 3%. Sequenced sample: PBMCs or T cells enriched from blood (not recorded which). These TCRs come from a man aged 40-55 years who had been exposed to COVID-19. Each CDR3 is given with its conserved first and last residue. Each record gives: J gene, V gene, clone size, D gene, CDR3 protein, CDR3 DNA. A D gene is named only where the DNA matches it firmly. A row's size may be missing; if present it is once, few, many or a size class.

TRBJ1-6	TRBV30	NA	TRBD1	CAWGTGRPPLHF	TGTGCCTGGGGGACAGGCCGGCCCCCCCTCCACTTT
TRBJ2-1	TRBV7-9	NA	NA	CASSFFPTDRRGSNEQFF	TGTGCCAGCAGCTTTTTCCCAACGGACAGGAGGGGCTCCAATGAGCAGTTCTTC
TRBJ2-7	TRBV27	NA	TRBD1	CASTDPRDSLGNEQYF	TGTGCCAGCACCGACCCCCGGGACAGCCTCGGGAACGAGCAGTACTTC
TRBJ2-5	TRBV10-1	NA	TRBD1	CASSVRTGGDQETQYF	TGCGCCAGCAGTGTGAGGACAGGGGGGGACCAAGAGACCCAGTACTTC
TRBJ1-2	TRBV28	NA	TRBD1	CASRPRDRGQGYTF	TGTGCCAGCAGACCCCGGGACAGGGGGCAAGGCTACACCTTC
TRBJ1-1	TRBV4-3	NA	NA	CASSQVRNTEAFF	TGCGCCAGCAGCCAAGTGAGGAACACTGAAGCTTTCTTT
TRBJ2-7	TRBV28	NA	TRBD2	CASSSPLQTSGTARLAPSYEQYF	TGTGCCAGCAGTTCACCCCTCCAAACTTCCGGGACGGCGAGACTAGCACCCTCCTACGAGCAGTACTTC
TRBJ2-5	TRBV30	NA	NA	CAWSRGKTQYF	TGTGCCTGGAGTAGGGGAAAGACCCAGTACTTC
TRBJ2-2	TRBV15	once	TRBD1	CATSRDLGTGGNGELFF	TGTGCCACCAGCAGAGATCTTGGGACAGGGGGTAACGGGGAGCTGTTTTTT
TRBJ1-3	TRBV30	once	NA	CACRKTLSSGNTIYF	TGTGCCTGTCGTAAGACACTTAGCTCTGGAAACACCATATATTTT
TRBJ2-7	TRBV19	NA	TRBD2	CASSIASGSPYEQYF	TGTGCCAGTAGTATAGCTAGCGGGAGTCCCTACGAGCAGTACTTC
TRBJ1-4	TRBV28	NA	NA	CASRFYPTGHGEKLFF	TGTGCCAGCAGATTCTATCCTACAGGGCATGGGGAAAAACTGTTTTTT
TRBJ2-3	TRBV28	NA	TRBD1	CASSGQDATDTQYF	TGTGCCAGCAGCGGACAGGATGCAACAGATACGCAGTATTTT
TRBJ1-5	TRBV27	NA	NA	CASKSTGPTLPQHF	TGTGCCAGCAAGTCGACAGGCCCTACGCTGCCCCAGCATTTT
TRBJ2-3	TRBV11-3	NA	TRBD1	CASSLGQGADTQYF	TGTGCCAGCAGCTTAGGACAGGGCGCAGATACGCAGTATTTT
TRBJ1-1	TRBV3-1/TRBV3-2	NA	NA	CASGLNTEAFF	TGTGCCAGCGGCCTAAACACTGAAGCTTTCTTT
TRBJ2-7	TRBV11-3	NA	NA	CASSFTRSGEQYF	TGTGCCAGCAGCTTTACGAGGAGTGGCGAGCAGTACTTC
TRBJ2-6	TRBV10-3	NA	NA	CAVYRDTDISGANVLTF	TGTGCCGTTTACCGGGACACCGATATCTCTGGGGCCAACGTCCTGACTTTC
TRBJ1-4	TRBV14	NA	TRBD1	CASSRTGGSTNEKLFF	TGTGCCAGCAGCCGGACAGGGGGTTCTACTAATGAAAAACTGTTTTTT
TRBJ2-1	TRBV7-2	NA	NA	CASSLLGLNEQFF	TGTGCCAGCAGCCTTCTAGGATTAAACGAGCAGTTCTTC
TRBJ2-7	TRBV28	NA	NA	CATIDSPSSYEQYF	TGTGCCACCATTGATTCCCCGAGCTCCTACGAGCAGTACTTC
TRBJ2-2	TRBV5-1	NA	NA	CASSLVPGWTGELFF	TGCGCCAGCAGCTTGGTGCCGGGGTGGACCGGGGAGCTGTTTTTT
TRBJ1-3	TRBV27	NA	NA	CASSLYPPGYSGNTIYF	TGTGCCAGCAGTCTCTACCCGCCAGGCTACTCTGGAAACACCATATATTTT
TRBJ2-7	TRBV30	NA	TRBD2	CAWSSGLAGLLEQYF	TGTGCCTGGAGTTCAGGGCTAGCGGGACTCCTGGAGCAGTACTTC